This TCR beta chain was recovered during a study of CXCR3-negative and CXCR3-positive naive CD8 T cells (dated by TCRdb to the late 2010s). About the investigation overall: About 150 million TRB reads were obtained in total, roughly 1.5 +/- 0.3 million reads per library. Diversity and physicochemical repertoire analyses were performed on about eleven donors pooled from two independent experiments. For the TRBV-TRBJ cluster analysis, the naive subsets came from 5 donors, while the memory cells came from 3 donors. Study-wide findings and limitations: Compared with CXCR3-negative naive cells, CXCR3-positive naive cells had TRB CDR3s with higher hydrophobicity (lower Kidera factor 4), lower energy, and higher strength and volume indices. Because surface CD5, which has been linked to self-reactivity in mice, was comparable between naive subsets, TCR interaction strength was also inferred from TRB CDR3 physicochemical properties. Both naive subsets had comparably high repertoire diversity, while memory CD8+ T cells had much lower repertoire diversity. Freshly isolated PBMCs were used for most assays because CXCR3 expression went down partially after cryopreservation. Similar TRBV-TRBJ usage was shown by naive CXCR3-negative and CXCR3-positive cells from the same donor, whereas distinct patterns were shown by memory cells.

Turning to this clonotype: Its recognized antigen is unknown.

Each CD8+ T cell subset was flow-sorted in triplicate, and 300,000 or so cells per subset were placed directly into RLT lysis buffer. To keep memory contaminants out, a stringent definition of naive CD8+ T cells was applied: CD45RO-CCR7+CD27+CD95-. Standard density gradient centrifugation was used to isolate peripheral blood mononuclear cells from buffy coats. Naive CXCR3-negative and CXCR3-positive CD8+ T cells were flow-sorted on a FACSAria III. Total RNA was extracted from sorted cells using an RNeasy Mini Kit. The run used a NextSeq 550. The Human TCR Profiling Kit (MiLaboratory) was used to prepare UMI-labeled 5' RACE TRB cDNA libraries. The full amount of extracted RNA was used for cDNA synthesis, and the full amount of resulting cDNA was used for PCR amplification. Libraries were prepared in parallel using an identical number of PCR cycles. On the authors' methods: MIGEC and MiXCR extracted about 53,000 +/- 10,000 unique UMI-labeled TRB cDNA molecules per library, requiring at least two reads per UMI. Each library averaged 40,000 +/- 10,000 functional in-frame TRB CDR3 nucleotide clonotypes without stop codons. After each sample was downsampled to 5000 UMI-labeled TRB molecules, VDJtools was used to calculate diversity metrics such as normalized Shannon-Wiener and Chao1. VDJtools computed clonotype-size-weighted physicochemical properties of the central five CDR3 residues: interaction energy, strength, volume and Kidera factor 4. TCRdb reprocessed the public reads and reports one entry per CDR3 protein sequence, without DNA. The authors' filters were not applied to this entry. The sample table includes some 50,000 distinct CDR3 sequences. The biggest ten clones account for less than 1.6% of the sample.

CDR1 and CDR2 are read off the germline V gene as ENHRY and SYGVKD. The CDR3, from cysteine to phenylalanine, totals 16 residues. Only the protein sequence is given. The chain employs TRBV10-3 and TRBJ2-1; the D call from TCRdb, TRBD1, cannot be confirmed without DNA. The source material was naive CXCR3- CD8+ T cells from blood. Sample cell subset or site, as interpreted from the label and publication: CD45RO-CCR7+CD27+CD95- naive CD8+ T cells lacking CXCR3 (TNR3-). The source is a human donor in good health. Some clones in this sample may be carry-over from other donors' samples. CDR3 reads: CAISKNLDTRNNEQFF.